The source of this TCR beta chain is a study of T-cell memory formation after mild COVID-19. TCRdb re-derived calls from the 5' RACE reads in MiXCR, one entry per CDR3 protein. The repertoire holds about 430,000 distinct CDR3 sequences, with 20% to 25% as singletons. Trimming pared 5 bases from V and 4 bases from J, leaving 17 bases between. From germline, CDR1 is SGHTA and CDR2 FQGTGA. The CDR3 runs 15 residues. The sequence was obtained from an adult woman who had mild COVID-19 (a few samples of this study predate the infection). Cell type and time point are not known. Source material: PBMCs or a T cell subset sorted from them (not recorded which). The V and J genes are TRBV7-3 and TRBJ1-1; no clear D. The CDR3 loop is CASSQPGPLSTEAFF. The CDR3 DNA is TGTGCCAGCAGCCAACCGGGTCCCCTTAGCACTGAAGCTTTCTTT. Looking up the rest from reference TRBV7-3 and TRBJ1-1 gives the full variable domain: GAGVSQTPSNKVTEKGKYVELRCDPISGHTALYWYRQSLGQGPEFLIYFQGTGAADDSGLPNDRFFAVRPEGSVSTLKIQRTERGDSAVYLCASSQPGPLSTEAFFGQGTRLTVV.